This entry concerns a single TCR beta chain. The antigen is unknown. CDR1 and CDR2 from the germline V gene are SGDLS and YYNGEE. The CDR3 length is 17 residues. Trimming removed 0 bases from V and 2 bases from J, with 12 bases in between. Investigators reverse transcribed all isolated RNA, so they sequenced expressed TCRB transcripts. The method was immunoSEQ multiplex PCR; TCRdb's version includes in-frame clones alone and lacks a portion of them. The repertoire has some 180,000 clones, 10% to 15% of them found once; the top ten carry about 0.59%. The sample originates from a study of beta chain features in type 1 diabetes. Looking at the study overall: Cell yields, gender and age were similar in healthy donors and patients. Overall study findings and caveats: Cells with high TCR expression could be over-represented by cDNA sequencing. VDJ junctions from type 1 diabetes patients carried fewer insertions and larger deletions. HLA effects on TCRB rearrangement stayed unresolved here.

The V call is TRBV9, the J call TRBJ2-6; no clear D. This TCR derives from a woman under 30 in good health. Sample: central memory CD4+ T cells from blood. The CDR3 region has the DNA TGTGCCAGCAGCGTAGGACTTGTGGTTCCTGGGGCCAACGTCCTGACTTTC. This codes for CASSVGLVVPGANVLTF.